The 10 T cell receptor beta chains below all came from one sample that was sequenced in a study of shared T cell receptors in the human thymus. Profiling relied on immunoSEQ multiplex PCR, and the TCRdb table lists in-frame clones only, not all of them. Of 500,000 to 850,000 clones in the sample, over 75% were seen once. These sequences were also reported in another study, on human thymus T cells.

Source material: thymocytes. The source is a boy under three years old with a congenital heart defect.

The rearrangement joins TRBV7-8 to TRBJ1-1, with 8 bases identical to TRBD1. CDR1 SGHVS and CDR2 FQNEAQ come from the germline V gene. This CDR3 contains 17 residues. The V and J ends lost 1 base and 1 base, in that order; junction bases with no gene match: 8. Here the CDR3 reads CASSLGHRGSRNTEAFF. The DNA of the CDR3 is TGTGCCAGCAGCTTAGGCCACAGGGGGTCTAGGAACACTGAAGCTTTCTTT.

The V call is TRBV2, the J call TRBJ1-3; 9 bases agree with TRBD1. CDR1 SNHLY and CDR2 FYNNEI come from the germline V gene. The CDR3 has 19 amino acids. J was trimmed by 2 bases and V by 3 bases; bases with no gene match: 14. CDR3 residues: CASSEQRDRVWEPGNTIYF. CDR3 DNA sequence: TGTGCCAGCAGTGAGCAAAGGGACAGGGTGTGGGAACCTGGAAACACCATATATTTT. Filled out from reference TRBV2 and TRBJ1-3, the complete variable domain reads EPEVTQTPSHQVTQMGQEVILRCVPISNHLYFYWYRQILGQKVEFLVSFYNNEISEKSEIFDDQFSVERPDGSNFTLKIRSTKLEDSAMYFCASSEQRDRVWEPGNTIYFGEGSWLTVV.

The chain carries TRBV28 and TRBJ1-5; TRBD1 might be the D (5 bases). This CDR3 spans 15 amino acids. V dropped 6 bases and J dropped 3 bases, with 15 bases sitting between them. Germline V gene data show CDR1 as MDHEN and CDR2 as SYDVKM. The CDR3 region is CASRLARQINQPQHF. Here the CDR3 DNA reads TGTGCCAGCAGACTAGCCCGACAGATCAATCAGCCCCAGCATTTT. The full variable domain, with the rest looked up from reference TRBV28 and TRBJ1-5, is DVKVTQSSRYLVKRTGEKVFLECVQDMDHENMFWYRQDPGLGLRLIYFSYDVKMKEKGDIPEGYSVSREKKERFSLILESASTNQTSMYLCASRLARQINQPQHFGDGTRLSIL.

V gene TRBV10-1 combines with J gene TRBJ2-7; D is ambiguous. The CDR3 loop spans 12 amino acids. Germline V gene lookup returns CDR1 WNHNN and CDR2 SYGVQD (reference sequence). Between the trimmed V and J ends, which lost 6 bases and 6 bases, there was a span of 12 bases. The CDR3 protein is CASSGTDTEQYF. The CDR3 coding sequence is TGCGCCAGCAGCGGTACAGACACCGAGCAGTACTTC.

The CDR3 spells CASSLSSTDTQYF. CDR3 sequence (DNA): TGCGCCAGCAGCCTTTCTAGCACAGATACGCAGTATTTT. This chain joins TRBV10-1 and TRBJ2-3; D not certain. Trimming stripped 6 bases from V and 0 bases from J, with 7 bases between. The CDR3 loop spans 13 amino acids. Per germline, CDR1 WNHNN and CDR2 SYGVQD (reference sequence).

DNA for the CDR3: TGTGCCAGCAGCCCCGGGGGGCCAACTAATGAAAAACTGTTTTTT. The encoded protein is CASSPGGPTNEKLFF. This chain joins TRBV11-2 and TRBJ1-4; D possibly corresponds to TRBD1 (6 bases). The CDR3 spans 15 residues. The germline gives CDR1 SGHAT, CDR2 FQNNGV. Trimming left V 5 bases short and J 0 bases short, with 10 bases between.

The genes are TRBV4-1 and TRBJ2-1; D is undetermined. The CDR3 contains 13 residues. Trimming took off 1 base at V and 8 bases at J, with 9 bases between the two ends. The germline CDR1 and CDR2 sequences are MGHRA and YSYEKL. CDR3 in amino acids: CASSQAKFHEQFF. The CDR3, as DNA: TGCGCCAGCAGCCAAGCTAAATTCCATGAGCAGTTCTTC.

This clone was seen just once. This chain joins TRBV13 and TRBJ2-5, with D possibly being TRBD1 (5 bases). This CDR3 comprises 13 residues. Germline loops: CDR1 PRHDT, CDR2 FYEKMQ (reference sequence). Trimming removed 2 bases from V and 2 bases from J, with 6 bases in between. CDR3 region: CASSLRQQETQYF. The CDR3 nucleotides read TGTGCCAGCAGCTTAAGACAGCAAGAGACCCAGTACTTC.

CDR3 in amino acids: CSVRQGSETQYF. The CDR3 DNA reads TGCAGCGTAAGACAGGGGTCCGAGACCCAGTACTTC. The chain links TRBV29-1 to TRBJ2-5, with 8 bases identical to TRBD1. CDR1 is SQVTM, CDR2 ANQGSEA, per germline. J lost 5 bases, V lost 6 bases, and 5 bases had no gene match. The CDR3 contains 12 residues.

V gene TRBV5-5 combines with J gene TRBJ2-3, with D tentatively TRBD1 (5 bases). This CDR3 comprises 16 residues. Germline V CDR1 and CDR2: SGHKS, YYEKEE (reference sequence). Trimming took 0 bases from V and 6 from J, leaving 17 bases between them. The CDR3 loop reads CASSLEAGFLSDTQYF. The CDR3 coding sequence is TGTGCCAGCAGCTTGGAGGCAGGGTTCCTTTCGGATACGCAGTATTTT.